These 27 T cell receptor beta chains share one sample of origin, sequenced in a study of blood T cell repertoires in COVID-19. Sequencing used immunoSEQ multiplex PCR; TCRdb keeps in-frame clones, though not all of them. Altogether more than 20,000 clones are present, approximately 80% being singletons, with the ten largest covering roughly 22%. The sample was peripheral blood. The receptors come from a man aged 80 or over with active or convalescent COVID-19.

The V call is TRBV7-3, the J call TRBJ2-2; possible D gene TRBD1, 6 bases. The V end was cut by 5 bases, the J end by 0 bases, with 13 bases between. The CDR3 spans 16 residues. CDR1 is SGHTA and CDR2 is FQGTGA in the germline V gene. The CDR3 loop reads CASSIAGTTNTGELFF. CDR3 nucleotides: TGTGCCAGCAGCATTGCCGGGACAACGAACACCGGGGAGCTGTTTTTT.

The chain joins TRBV18 to TRBJ2-1; D possibly corresponds to TRBD1 (5 bases). Trimming took off 5 bases at V and 7 bases at J, with 21 bases between the two ends. CDR3 size: 16 residues. Germline CDR1 KGHSH, CDR2 LQKENI. The CDR3 reads CASSATKVQGINEQFF. The CDR3 nucleotides are TGTGCCAGCTCAGCCACGAAGGTGCAGGGAATAAATGAGCAGTTCTTC.

In this sample, this clone turned up a few times. The chain carries TRBV6-6 and TRBJ1-5; D remains unclear. Between the trimmed V and J ends, which lost 0 bases and 6 bases, there was a span of 12 bases. The CDR3 is 15 amino acids. Germline values: CDR1 MNHNY, CDR2 SVGAGI (reference sequence). The CDR3 reads CASSYSGGAGQPQHF. Written as DNA, the CDR3 is TGTGCCAGCAGTTACTCTGGAGGCGCGGGTCAGCCCCAGCATTTT.

V usage is TRBV7-9 and J usage is TRBJ2-7; 7 nucleotides match TRBD2. The CDR3 spans 15 residues. In germline, CDR1 is SEHNR, CDR2 FQNEAQ (reference sequence). With 3 bases clipped from V and 2 bases from J, the junction kept 7 bases outside the gene matches. The CDR3 protein is CASSFGAGATYEQYF. The CDR3 coding sequence is TGTGCCAGCAGCTTTGGCGCGGGAGCGACCTACGAGCAGTACTTC.

This clone was observed a handful of times. The chain couples TRBV7-2 to TRBJ1-2; 7 bases align to TRBD1. The germline V gene encodes CDR1 SGHTA and CDR2 FQGNSA. Trimming cost V 2 bases and J 2 bases; bases outside gene matches: 2. The CDR3 runs to 14 residues. The chain's CDR3 is CASSLQQGNYGYTF. The CDR3 DNA reads as TGTGCCAGCAGCTTACAACAGGGGAACTATGGCTACACCTTC. Supplemented by reference TRBV7-2 and TRBJ1-2, the full variable domain reads GAGVSQSPSNKVTEKGKDVELRCDPISGHTALYWYRQSLGQGLEFLIYFQGNSAPDKSGLPSDRFSAERTGGSVSTLTIQRTQQEDSAVYLCASSLQQGNYGYTFGSGTRLTVV.

In this sample, this clone turned up once. The chain uses TRBV11-2 and TRBJ1-2; possible D gene TRBD1, 5 bases. Germline-derived CDR1 and CDR2 are SGHAT and FQNNGV. Trimming removed 1 base from V and 4 bases from J, with 7 bases in between. The CDR3 length is 13 residues. CDR3 sequence: CASSLGGLYGYTF. The DNA of the CDR3 is TGTGCCAGCAGCTTAGGGGGCCTCTATGGCTACACCTTC.

This clone has just one count. The chain combines TRBV4-3 with TRBJ1-2; no clear D gene. Trimming shortened V by 2 bases and J by 4 bases, and 8 bases separated the two germline ends. Germline V gives CDR1 LGHNA, CDR2 YSLEER. The CDR3 totals 13 residues. The CDR3 protein is CASSQQISYGYTF. Here the CDR3 DNA reads TGCGCCAGCAGCCAACAAATCAGCTATGGCTACACCTTC.

The table lists this clone with a count of one. The chain uses TRBV12-3 or TRBV12-4 and TRBJ1-5, with D unclear. The CDR3 is 13 amino acids. V lost 3 bases to trimming and J lost 2 bases, with 5 bases between them. The CDR3 coding sequence is TGTGCCAGCAGTTTCGGTGGCAATCAGCCCCAGCATTTT. Translating it yields CASSFGGNQPQHF.

The chain combines TRBV5-6 with TRBJ1-2, with D possibly matching TRBD1 (5 bases). Germline lookup yields CDR1 SGHDT and CDR2 YYEEEE. The CDR3 has 16 amino acids. With 1 base removed from V and 4 bases from J, the gap between germline ends came to 17 bases. The CDR3 bases are TGTGCCAGCAGCTTGTATGCCCTGCAGGGTGGCTATGGCTACACCTTC. Translating it yields CASSLYALQGGYGYTF. The complete variable domain, with remaining parts taken from reference TRBV5-6 and TRBJ1-2, reads DAGVTQSPTHLIKTRGQQVTLRCSPKSGHDTVSWYQQALGQGPQFIFQYYEEEERQRGNFPDRFSGHQFPNYSSELNVNALLLGDSALYLCASSLYALQGGYGYTFGSGTRLTVV.

The chain carries TRBV29-1 and TRBJ2-7, with D maybe TRBD2 (6 bases). The germline V gene encodes CDR1 SQVTM and CDR2 ANQGSEA. The V gene lost 7 bases and the J gene lost 5 bases, with 21 bases spanning the gap. This CDR3 has 14 residues. The CDR3 region is CSGGGGALVDEQYF. The CDR3 DNA is TGCAGCGGCGGCGGCGGGGCCCTGGTGGACGAGCAGTACTTC.

The V gene is TRBV7-7, the J gene TRBJ2-2, with no clear D. The ends were cut back, 3 bases at V and 4 bases at J, with 12 bases in the middle. The CDR3 is 15 residues long. Germline CDR1 SSHAT, CDR2 FNYEAQ (reference sequence). CDR3 sequence (DNA): TGTGCCAGCAGCTTTTCGCGGAGTCGCACCGGGGAGCTGTTTTTT. Amino acids: CASSFSRSRTGELFF.

The rearrangement joins TRBV29-1 to TRBJ1-1; a weak D match, TRBD1 (5 bases). The CDR3 has 15 amino acids. Trimming left V 7 bases short and J 0 bases short, with 18 bases between. Germline V gene data show CDR1 as SQVTM and CDR2 as ANQGSEA. CDR3 nucleotides: TGCAGCGCCTCGGCCCGACAGAGATTGAACACTGAAGCTTTCTTT. It codes for CSASARQRLNTEAFF.

The rearrangement uses TRBV18 and TRBJ2-7, with TRBD2 as a possible D gene (6 bases). Trimming removed 4 bases at V and 5 bases at J, with 24 bases between. CDR1 and CDR2 from the germline V gene are KGHSH and LQKENI. The CDR3 is made up of 17 amino acids. Written as DNA, the CDR3 is TGTGCCAGCTCACGGTATGGGACTCCACCAACTGTCGACGAGCAGTACTTC. Residues: CASSRYGTPPTVDEQYF.

V is TRBV19 and J is TRBJ1-4; D uncertain. The CDR3 runs 14 residues. Germline V gene lookup returns CDR1 LNHDA and CDR2 SQIVND (reference sequence). Trimming pared 7 bases from V and 5 bases from J, leaving 14 bases between. The CDR3 spells CASTPTQINEKLFF. The DNA for the CDR3 is TGTGCCAGTACCCCCACGCAGATCAATGAAAAACTGTTTTTT.

The V and J genes are TRBV27 and TRBJ1-1; D is undetermined. Germline V lookup: CDR1 MNHEY, CDR2 SMNVEV (reference sequence). CDR3 length: 13 amino acids. V lost 2 bases to trimming and J lost 10 bases, with 14 bases between them. DNA for the CDR3: TGTGCCAGCAGTTTAAGAGTACAGTTGATAGCTTTCTTT. This encodes CASSLRVQLIAFF.

This rearrangement joins TRBV18 to TRBJ2-1, with 9 bases that match TRBD1. The germline V gene encodes CDR1 KGHSH and CDR2 LQKENI. The CDR3 has 18 amino acids. J gave up 3 bases and V 1 base, and 10 bases lay outside the gene matches. The CDR3, as DNA: TGTGCCAGCTCACCACGTCCCCCGGGACAGGGAATCTACAATGAGCAGTTCTTC. Amino acid sequence: CASSPRPPGQGIYNEQFF.

The chain joins TRBV6-1 to TRBJ2-3; 10 nucleotides line up with TRBD2. The length of the CDR3 is 14 residues. Germline V gene data show CDR1 as MNHNS and CDR2 as SASEGT. The ends lost 3 bases at V and 7 bases at J; junction bases unmatched: 4. The CDR3 loop is CASSDSGGANTQYF. The DNA of the CDR3 is TGTGCCAGCAGTGACAGCGGGGGGGCAAATACGCAGTATTTT.

By share of the sample, this clone is medium-sized (0.01 to 0.1%). The genes are TRBV19 and TRBJ2-7; 11 nucleotides align to TRBD1. The CDR3 has 16 residues. The germline CDR1 and CDR2 sequences are LNHDA and SQIVND (reference sequence). Losses at the gene ends were 5 bases for V and 3 bases for J; bases not matched to a gene: 9. CDR3 nucleotides: TGTGCCAGTAGTCTTTCCGCCGGGACAGGGGGCTACGAGCAGTACTTC. Translated: CASSLSAGTGGYEQYF.

V usage is TRBV5-1 and J usage is TRBJ2-3; TRBD2 might be the D (6 bases). V dropped 0 bases and J dropped 3 bases, with 14 bases sitting between them. The CDR3 is made up of 16 amino acids. Germline assignment: CDR1 SGHRS and CDR2 YFSETQ. This chain's CDR3 is CASSLDGRRGTDTQYF. The CDR3 nucleotides read TGCGCCAGCAGCTTGGATGGGCGCCGGGGGACAGATACGCAGTATTTT.

The chain combines TRBV7-8 with TRBJ1-6; TRBD1 is a possible D gene (6 bases). Trimming pared 4 bases from V and 4 bases from J, leaving 14 bases between. CDR3 length: 16 residues. CDR1 is SGHVS, CDR2 FQNEAQ, per germline. CDR3 nucleotide sequence: TGTGCCAGCAGCTCTAGGACAGCCGCGTATAATTCACCCCTCCACTTT. Encoded protein: CASSSRTAAYNSPLHF.

This chain connects TRBV4-1 to TRBJ2-7; 9 bases are a match to TRBD2. V lost 0 bases and J lost 2; bases outside the gene matches: 8. The V gene's germline CDR1 is MGHRA and CDR2 YSYEKL. This CDR3 contains 17 residues. CDR3 DNA sequence: TGCGCCAGCAGCCAAGATCGGCTAGCGGGGAGGGCCTACGAGCAGTACTTC. Translated: CASSQDRLAGRAYEQYF.

This CDR3 reads CASSAGGLDYGYTF. The CDR3 DNA is TGTGCCAGCAGCGCAGGGGGCCTCGACTATGGCTACACCTTC. V is TRBV5-4 and J is TRBJ1-2; 8 bases fit TRBD1. The CDR3 extends over 14 amino acids. The germline V gene has CDR1 SGHNT and CDR2 YYREEE (reference sequence). With 4 bases clipped from V and 3 bases from J, the junction kept 5 bases outside the gene matches.

The V and J genes are TRBV4-1 and TRBJ2-7; 7 nucleotides line up with TRBD1. The CDR3 is 15 amino acids. The germline CDR1 and CDR2 sequences are MGHRA and YSYEKL. The V segment lost 4 bases and the J segment 6 bases; nucleotides outside the gene matches: 12. The CDR3 is CASSPTGTESTEQYF. The CDR3 DNA reads TGCGCCAGCAGCCCGACCGGGACAGAGTCGACCGAGCAGTACTTC.

The genes are TRBV3-1 (or the pseudogene TRBV3-2) and TRBJ1-1; D gene unclear. The germline gives CDR1 LGHDT, CDR2 YNNKEL (reference sequence). Trimming took off 0 bases at V and 8 bases at J, with 13 bases between the two ends. This CDR3 spans 14 amino acids. The CDR3 spells CASSQDGSREEAFF. Written as DNA, the CDR3 is TGTGCCAGCAGCCAAGATGGGTCGAGGGAGGAAGCTTTCTTT.

V is TRBV7-2 and J is TRBJ1-4, with D possibly TRBD1 on 5 matching bases. CDR3 length: 15 residues. Trimming cost V 2 bases and J 0 bases, with 7 bases left between them. Germline V lookup: CDR1 SGHTA, CDR2 FQGNSA. CDR3 sequence: CASSLRQTTNEKLFF. The DNA of the CDR3 is TGTGCCAGCAGCTTAAGACAGACAACTAATGAAAAACTGTTTTTT.

The chain has TRBV12-3 or TRBV12-4 and TRBJ1-2; the D is unclear. The CDR3 length is 11 residues. V was pared by 7 bases and J by 6 bases, with 9 bases between. CDR3: CASTSEDGYTF. Written as DNA, the CDR3 is TGTGCCAGCACCTCCGAGGATGGCTACACCTTC.

The V gene is TRBV25-1, the J gene TRBJ2-7; 7 nucleotides match TRBD2. The junction had 7 bases not matched to a gene; V was cut back by 0 bases and J by 5 bases. Germline V CDR1 and CDR2: MGHDK, SYGVNS. This CDR3 is 15 amino acids long. CDR3 amino acids: CASSEYGGNRDEQYF. In DNA, the CDR3 is TGTGCCAGCAGTGAATACGGGGGGAATCGGGACGAGCAGTACTTC.